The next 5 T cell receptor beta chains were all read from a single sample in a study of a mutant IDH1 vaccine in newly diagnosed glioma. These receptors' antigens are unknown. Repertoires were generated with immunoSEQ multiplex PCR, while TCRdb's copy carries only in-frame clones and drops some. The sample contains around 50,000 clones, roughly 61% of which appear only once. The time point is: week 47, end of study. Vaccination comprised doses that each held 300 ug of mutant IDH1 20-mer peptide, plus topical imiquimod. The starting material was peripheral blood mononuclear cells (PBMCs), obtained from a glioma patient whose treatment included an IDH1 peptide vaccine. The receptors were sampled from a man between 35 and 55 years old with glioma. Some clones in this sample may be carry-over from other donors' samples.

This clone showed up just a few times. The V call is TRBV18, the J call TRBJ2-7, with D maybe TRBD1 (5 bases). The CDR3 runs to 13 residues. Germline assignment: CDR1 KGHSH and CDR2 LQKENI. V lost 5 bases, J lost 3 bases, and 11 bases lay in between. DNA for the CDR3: TGTGCCAGCTCAGAGGCAGGGTTCTACGAGCAGTACTTC. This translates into CASSEAGFYEQYF.

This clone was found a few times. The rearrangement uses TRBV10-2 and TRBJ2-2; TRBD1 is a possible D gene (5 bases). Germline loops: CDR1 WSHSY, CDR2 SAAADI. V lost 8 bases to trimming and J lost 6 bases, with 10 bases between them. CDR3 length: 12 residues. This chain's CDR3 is CASSQGAGELFF. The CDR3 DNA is TGCGCCAGCTCTCAGGGTGCCGGGGAGCTGTTTTTT.

The CDR3 reads CASTRTGGNEQYF. The CDR3 DNA reads TGTGCCAGCACGAGGACAGGGGGCAACGAGCAGTACTTC. The V call is TRBV2, the J call TRBJ2-7, with 11 bases that match TRBD1. Germline CDR1 SNHLY, CDR2 FYNNEI. Germline trimming cut 7 bases from V and 5 bases from J; bases unmatched to any gene: 4. The CDR3 spans 13 residues.

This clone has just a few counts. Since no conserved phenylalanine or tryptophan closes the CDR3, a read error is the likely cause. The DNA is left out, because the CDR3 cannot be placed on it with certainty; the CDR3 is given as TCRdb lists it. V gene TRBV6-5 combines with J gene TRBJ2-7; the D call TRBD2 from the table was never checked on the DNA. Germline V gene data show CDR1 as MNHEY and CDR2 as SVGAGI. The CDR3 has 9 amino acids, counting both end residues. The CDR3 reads CASSYQLPL.

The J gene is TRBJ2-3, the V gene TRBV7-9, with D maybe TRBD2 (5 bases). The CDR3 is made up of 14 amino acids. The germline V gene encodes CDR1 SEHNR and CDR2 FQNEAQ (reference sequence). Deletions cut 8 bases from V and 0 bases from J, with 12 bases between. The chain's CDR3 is CASGREGSTDTQYF. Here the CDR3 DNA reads TGTGCCAGCGGCCGAGAGGGTAGCACAGATACGCAGTATTTT. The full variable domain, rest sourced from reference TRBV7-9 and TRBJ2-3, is DTGVSQNPRHKITKRGQNVTFRCDPISEHNRLYWYRQTLGQGPEFLTYFQNEAQLEKSRLLSDRFSAERPKGSFSTLEIQRTEQGDSAMYLCASGREGSTDTQYFGPGTRLTVL.